This note documents a single T cell receptor (beta chain) sequence. Its antigen is unidentified. These data belong to a study of blood T cells in healthy people across ages. Study outcomes and limitations: The study could not conclusively compare naive and antigen-experienced cells, given its unsorted PBMCs. One million T cells yielded diversity estimates that were considered underestimates.

Together with a sample-barcoded 5' primer, a J-beta primer mix was included in a second PCR lasting roughly 7 to 11 cycles. TCRdb re-derived calls from the 5' RACE reads in MiXCR, one entry per CDR3 protein. The sample holds over a million distinct CDR3 sequences; 40% to 45% are singletons and the top ten take around 4%. The origin of this receptor is a woman under 30 in good health. The source material was blood.

The CDR3 DNA reads as TGTGCCAGCAGCTCACAGGGGAGATCGACTGAAGCTTTCTTT. It is translated as CASSSQGRSTEAFF. The chain is built from TRBV7-2 and TRBJ1-1, with 7 nucleotides matching TRBD1. Germline trimming cut 4 bases from V and 5 bases from J; bases unmatched to any gene: 7. This CDR3 has 14 residues. Germline loops: CDR1 SGHTA, CDR2 FQGNSA. The entire variable domain, with the rest obtained from reference TRBV7-2 and TRBJ1-1, is as follows: GAGVSQSPSNKVTEKGKDVELRCDPISGHTALYWYRQSLGQGLEFLIYFQGNSAPDKSGLPSDRFSAERTGGSVSTLTIQRTQQEDSAVYLCASSSQGRSTEAFFGQGTRLTVV.